The clone carrying this T cell receptor beta chain was recorded at least ten times. Its antigen is unidentified. These data originate in a study of blood T cells in healthy people across ages. Findings and caveats of the study: Per-million-T-cell TCR beta diversity fell roughly linearly with age. The diversity estimates, figures obtained from one million T cells, were considered underestimates. Comparison with aged donors showed that long-lived donors had more naive CD4+ cells and higher diversity.

Together with a sample-barcoded 5' primer, a J-beta primer mix was included in a second PCR lasting about 7 to 11 cycles. MiXCR, applied by TCRdb to the 5' RACE reads, yields one record per CDR3 protein. The profile shows hundreds of thousands of distinct CDR3 sequences, around 41% of them singletons. At least 6 micrograms of total RNA were extracted per sample. V gave up 0 bases and J gave up 7 bases; unmatched junction bases: 8. Germline V gives CDR1 ENHRY, CDR2 SYGVKD. CDR3 size: 16 residues. The genes are TRBV10-3 and TRBJ2-1; 8 bases match TRBD2. This receptor was taken from a man older than 75 in good health. What was sequenced was blood. CDR3: CAISESGSGALNEQFF. In DNA, the CDR3 is TGTGCCATCAGTGAGTCGGGTAGCGGGGCTTTGAATGAGCAGTTCTTC.